The 2 T cell receptor beta chains in this list originate from one sample, sequenced in a study of metastatic and nonmetastatic thyroid tumors. TCRdb reprocessed the PCR reads using MiXCR. The table includes tens of thousands of clones, 9.5% to 12% detected once. Until they underwent thyroid surgery, no patient had received any treatment. The sample comprised blood. These receptor sequences come from a female donor with papillary thyroid cancer or a benign thyroid nodule (not recorded which). Some clones in this sample may be carry-over from other donors' samples.

In the case of this clone: Its ends do not fully match the called genes, so a read error is possible. The chain has TRBV5-1 and TRBJ2-5; TRBD2 aligns across 8 bases. CDR1 and CDR2 from the germline V gene are SGHRS and YFSETQ. The CDR3 is made up of 15 amino acids. In nucleotides, the CDR3 is TGCGCCAGCAGATTGGGGGGGACTAGAGAAGAGACCCAGTACTTC. This codes for CASRLGGTREETQYF.

In its sample, this clone was seen many times. This chain connects TRBV25-1 to TRBJ2-1, with 7 bases that match TRBD2. This CDR3 spans 16 amino acids. V shed 3 bases, J shed 1 base, and the junction held 6 bases outside the gene matches. CDR1 is MGHDK and CDR2 is SYGVNS in the germline V gene. The CDR3 region has the DNA TGTGCCAGCAGTGAGCGGACTAGTGTTTCCTACAATGAGCAGTTCTTC. This sequence encodes CASSERTSVSYNEQFF.